This T cell receptor beta chain came from a study of blood T cell repertoires in COVID-19. Seattle patients were enrolled while actively infected and followed longitudinally. V lost 4 bases and J lost 4, with 9 bases in between. The CDR3 spans 13 residues. CDR1 LNHDA and CDR2 SQIVND come from the germline V gene (reference sequence). Per the authors' pipeline: By means of reference gene primer amplification, nucleated cell counts were estimated. The protocol was immunoSEQ multiplex PCR, while the TCRdb copy is restricted to in-frame clones and leaves out a portion. The V and J calls and clone size were taken over from that table, and D and trimming were inferred from the DNA. The sample contains around 300,000 clones, 85% to 90% of which appear only once.

The gene calls are TRBV19 and TRBJ2-3, with D uncertain. Sequencing was carried out using peripheral blood. The TCR originated in a woman in her forties or fifties with COVID-19, enrolled during active disease. CDR3: CASSTVGADTQYF. The CDR3 DNA reads as TGTGCCAGTAGTACTGTCGGAGCAGATACGCAGTATTTT.